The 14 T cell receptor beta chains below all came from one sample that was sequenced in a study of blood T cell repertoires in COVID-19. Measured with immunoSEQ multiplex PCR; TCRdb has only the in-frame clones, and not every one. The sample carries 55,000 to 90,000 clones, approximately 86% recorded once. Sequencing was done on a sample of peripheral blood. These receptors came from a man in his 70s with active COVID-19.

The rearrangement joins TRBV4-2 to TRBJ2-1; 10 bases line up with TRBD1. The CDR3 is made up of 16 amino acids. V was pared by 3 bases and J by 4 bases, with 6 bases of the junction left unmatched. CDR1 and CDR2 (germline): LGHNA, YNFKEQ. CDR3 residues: CASSQDGQGVYNEQFF. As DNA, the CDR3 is TGTGCCAGCAGCCAGGACGGACAGGGGGTATACAATGAGCAGTTCTTC.

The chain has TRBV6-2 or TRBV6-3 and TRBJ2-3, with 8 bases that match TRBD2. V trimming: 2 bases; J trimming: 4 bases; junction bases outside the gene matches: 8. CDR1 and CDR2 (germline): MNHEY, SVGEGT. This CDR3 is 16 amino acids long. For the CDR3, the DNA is TGTGCCAGCAGTTACAGGAGCGGGAGTGAGCCAGATACGCAGTATTTT. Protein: CASSYRSGSEPDTQYF.

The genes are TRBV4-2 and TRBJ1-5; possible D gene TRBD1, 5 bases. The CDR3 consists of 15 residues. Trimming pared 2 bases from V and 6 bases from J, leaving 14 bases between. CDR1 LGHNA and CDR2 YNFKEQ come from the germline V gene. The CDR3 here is CASSQWGGSFQPQHF. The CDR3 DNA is TGTGCCAGCAGCCAATGGGGGGGGTCTTTTCAGCCCCAGCATTTT.

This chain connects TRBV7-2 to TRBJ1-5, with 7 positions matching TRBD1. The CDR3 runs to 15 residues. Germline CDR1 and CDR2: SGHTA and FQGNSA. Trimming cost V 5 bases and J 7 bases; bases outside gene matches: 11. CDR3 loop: CASSPRQGWEQPQHF. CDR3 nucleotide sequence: TGTGCCAGCAGCCCACGACAGGGCTGGGAGCAGCCCCAGCATTTT.

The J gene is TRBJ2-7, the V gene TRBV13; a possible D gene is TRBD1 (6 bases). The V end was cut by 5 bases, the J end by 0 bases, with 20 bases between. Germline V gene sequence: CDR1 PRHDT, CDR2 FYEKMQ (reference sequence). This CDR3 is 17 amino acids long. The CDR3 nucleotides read TGTGCCAGCAGCCCCCCGGCGGCAGGGGCGACCTCCTACGAGCAGTACTTC. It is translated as CASSPPAAGATSYEQYF.

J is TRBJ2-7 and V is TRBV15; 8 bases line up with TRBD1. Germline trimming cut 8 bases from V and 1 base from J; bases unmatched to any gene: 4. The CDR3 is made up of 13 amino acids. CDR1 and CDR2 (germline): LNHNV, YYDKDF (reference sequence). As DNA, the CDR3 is TGTGCCACCCGTCAGGGGGCTTCCTACGAGCAGTACTTC. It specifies CATRQGASYEQYF.

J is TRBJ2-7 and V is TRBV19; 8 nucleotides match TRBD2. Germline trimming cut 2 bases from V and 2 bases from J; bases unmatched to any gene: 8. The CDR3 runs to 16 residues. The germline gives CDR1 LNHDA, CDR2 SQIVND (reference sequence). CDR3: CASSILIAGKPYEQYF. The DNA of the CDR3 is TGTGCCAGTAGTATACTGATAGCGGGAAAACCCTACGAGCAGTACTTC.

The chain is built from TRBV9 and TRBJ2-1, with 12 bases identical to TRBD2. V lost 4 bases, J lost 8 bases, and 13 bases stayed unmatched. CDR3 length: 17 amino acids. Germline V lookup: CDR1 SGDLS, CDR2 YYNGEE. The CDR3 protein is CASSPTSGRPPAHEQFF. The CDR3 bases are TGTGCCAGCAGCCCCACTAGCGGGAGGCCCCCAGCCCATGAGCAGTTCTTC.

The CDR3 DNA is TGTGCCAGTAGTCCCCGGACAGGGGATGAAAAACTGTTTTTT. Translation gives CASSPRTGDEKLFF. The V and J genes are TRBV19 and TRBJ1-4, with 9 bases lining up with TRBD1. CDR3 length: 14 amino acids. Trimming took 5 bases from V and 6 from J; bases not matched to a gene: 4. Germline V gene data show CDR1 as LNHDA and CDR2 as SQIVND (reference sequence).

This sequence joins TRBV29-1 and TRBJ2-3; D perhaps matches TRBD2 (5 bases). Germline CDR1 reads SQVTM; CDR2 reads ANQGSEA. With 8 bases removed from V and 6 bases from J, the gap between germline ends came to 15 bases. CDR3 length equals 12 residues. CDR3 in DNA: TGCAGCCCCCTGGAGGTTTCGGATACGCAGTATTTT. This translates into CSPLEVSDTQYF.

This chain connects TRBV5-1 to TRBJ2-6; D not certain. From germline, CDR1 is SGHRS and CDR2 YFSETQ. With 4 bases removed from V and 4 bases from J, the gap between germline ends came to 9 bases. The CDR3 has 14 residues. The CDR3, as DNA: TGCGCCAGCAGCCGCAACTTGGGGGCCAACGTCCTGACTTTC. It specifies CASSRNLGANVLTF.

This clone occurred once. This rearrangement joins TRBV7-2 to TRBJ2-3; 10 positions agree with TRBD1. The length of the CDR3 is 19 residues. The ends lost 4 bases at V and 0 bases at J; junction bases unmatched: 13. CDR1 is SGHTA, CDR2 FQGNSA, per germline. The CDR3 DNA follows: TGTGCCAGCAGCTCGCCTCGGGACAGGGGACAGGTTAGCACAGATACGCAGTATTTT. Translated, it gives CASSSPRDRGQVSTDTQYF.

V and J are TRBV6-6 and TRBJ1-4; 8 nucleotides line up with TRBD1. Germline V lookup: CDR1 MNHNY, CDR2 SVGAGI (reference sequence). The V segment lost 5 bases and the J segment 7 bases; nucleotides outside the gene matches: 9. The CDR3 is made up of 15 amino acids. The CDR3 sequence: CASSTPDRGGEKLFF. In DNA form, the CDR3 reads TGTGCCAGCAGTACCCCAGACAGGGGCGGTGAAAAACTGTTTTTT.

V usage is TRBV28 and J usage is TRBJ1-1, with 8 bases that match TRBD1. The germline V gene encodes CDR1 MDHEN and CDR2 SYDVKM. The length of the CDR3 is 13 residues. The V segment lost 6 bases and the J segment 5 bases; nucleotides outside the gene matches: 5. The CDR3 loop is CASSTRGRTEAFF. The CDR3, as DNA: TGTGCCAGCAGCACCAGGGGGCGGACTGAAGCTTTCTTT.